This TCR beta chain comes out of a study of PD-1 blockade in classical Hodgkin lymphoma. The V and J ends lost 3 bases and 8 bases, in that order; junction bases with no gene match: 15. This CDR3 has 19 residues. The germline gives CDR1 LGHNA, CDR2 YSLEER. Documented time point: cycle 4 day 1 (C4D1), after less than 7 weeks of nivolumab. Exposure to brentuximab vedotin varied, and each patient had relapsed following autologous stem cell transplantation. From thawed PBMCs, magnetic negative selection was used to isolate the CD8+ T cells. Best response was recorded as complete response, partial response or progressive disease. TCRdb keeps only in-frame clones here, not all; method: immunoSEQ multiplex PCR. The profile shows 11,000 or so clones, around 84% of them singletons.

The sample here was CD8+ T cells from blood, taken before the fourth cycle of nivolumab. The origin of this receptor is a human donor with classical Hodgkin lymphoma. The donor label of this sample is uncertain. This rearrangement joins TRBV4-3 to TRBJ2-1, with 14 bases aligning to TRBD2. The chain's CDR3 is CASSHAGTSGRYIEDEQFF. In nucleotides, the CDR3 is TGCGCCAGCAGCCATGCCGGGACTAGCGGGAGATATATTGAGGATGAGCAGTTCTTC.